These T cell receptor beta chains were read from a single sample in a study of blood T cell repertoires in COVID-19. Sequencing was performed with immunoSEQ multiplex PCR; in TCRdb, only in-frame clones are kept and a portion is missing. The sample holds about 200,000 clones, roughly 84% seen once. Source material: PBMCs or T cells enriched from blood (not recorded which). The receptors shown here come from a woman aged 30 to 39 who had been exposed to COVID-19. Both conserved end residues are part of each CDR3. D genes are given only for firm matches. Expanded clones get a size class; other rows say once, few or many, or leave the size out.

.,TRBV4-1,.,TRBJ1-3,TGCGCCAGCAGCCAAGATAACTCTGGCCGGGATTCTGGAAACACCATATATTTT,CASSQDNSGRDSGNTIYF
.,TRBV19,once,TRBJ1-3,TGTGCCAGTAGTATTGAGGTTTCGGGAAACACCATATATTTT,CASSIEVSGNTIYF
.,TRBV7-3,.,TRBJ1-1,TGTGCCAGCAGCTCCACCGGGGGGGACCTTGAAGCTTTCTTT,CASSSTGGDLEAFF
.,TRBV7-2,.,TRBJ2-7,TGTGCCAGCAGGGTATGGCCCTACGAGCAGTACTTC,CASRVWPYEQYF
TRBD1,TRBV9,few,TRBJ2-7,TGTGCCAGCAGCCTAGGCGGGACAGGGGGCTTCTACGAGCAGTACTTC,CASSLGGTGGFYEQYF
.,TRBV27,.,TRBJ2-7,TGTGCCAGCAGACCCGGCAGATGGGGCGTCTACGAGCAGTACTTC,CASRPGRWGVYEQYF
.,TRBV5-1,.,TRBJ2-7,TGCGCCAGCAGCTTCGGGACACCCTCCTACGAGCAGTACTTC,CASSFGTPSYEQYF
TRBD1,TRBV5-5,.,TRBJ2-3,TGTGCCAGCAGCTCGACCGGGACAGGGGGAACAGATACGCAGTATTTT,CASSSTGTGGTDTQYF
TRBD2,TRBV6-5,.,TRBJ2-5,TGTGCCAGCTGGCGGCTAGCGGGGGAGCAAGAGACCCAGTACTTC,CASWRLAGEQETQYF
.,TRBV7-2,.,TRBJ2-7,TGTGCCAGCAACCGACTTAGCGACTACGAGCAGTACTTC,CASNRLSDYEQYF
TRBD1,TRBV18,.,TRBJ1-6,TGTGCCAGCTCAATCGGGACAGGGGGCGATTCACCCCTCCACTTT,CASSIGTGGDSPLHF
.,TRBV6-2/TRBV6-3,.,TRBJ1-2,TGTGCCAGCAGTTTTCCCGAGGGATACCTAGATGGCTACACCTTC,CASSFPEGYLDGYTF
TRBD1,TRBV2,.,TRBJ1-5,TGTGCCAGCAGTGAGATCCGGGACAGTAGCAATCAGCCCCAGCATTTT,CASSEIRDSSNQPQHF
.,TRBV5-4,.,TRBJ2-3,TGTGCCAGCCAGAGGGCGCGCACAGATACGCAGTATTTT,CASQRARTDTQYF
TRBD2,TRBV7-8,.,TRBJ2-5,TGTGCCAGCAGCGCTCTCGCAGCGGGGGGACCTCAAGAGACCCAGTACTTC,CASSALAAGGPQETQYF
.,TRBV2,.,TRBJ1-6,TGTGCCAGCAGTCCCGAACAGGGTGGGAATTCACCCCTCCACTTT,CASSPEQGGNSPLHF
TRBD2,TRBV12-3/TRBV12-4,.,TRBJ2-3,TGTGCCAACCGACTAGCAGGTCCAGATACGCAGTATTTT,CANRLAGPDTQYF
.,TRBV7-3,.,TRBJ1-1,TGTGCCAGCAGCTTGACGGGTAGGAACACTGAAGCTTTCTTT,CASSLTGRNTEAFF
TRBD2,TRBV18,.,TRBJ2-3,TGTGCCAGCTCACGGGAGGGGAGGAATACGCAGTATTTT,CASSREGRNTQYF
.,TRBV7-2,few,TRBJ2-1,TGTGCCAGCAGCCCGCGGGGCCGATACAATGAGCAGTTCTTC,CASSPRGRYNEQFF
TRBD1,TRBV19,.,TRBJ1-5,TGTGCCAGTAGTGATGGCACAGGGGGCAATCAGCCCCAGCATTTT,CASSDGTGGNQPQHF
.,TRBV20-1,.,TRBJ1-4,TGCAGTGCTAGTAGGGGTAGAAAACTGTTTTTT,CSASRGRKLFF
.,TRBV3-1/TRBV3-2,once,TRBJ1-2,TGTGCCAGCAGCCAAGAACAGGGCCCTGGCTACACCTTC,CASSQEQGPGYTF
.,TRBV5-4,once,TRBJ1-2,TGTGCCAGCAGCTTCTCCAGGGTGGAAGGCTACACCTTC,CASSFSRVEGYTF
.,TRBV30,.,TRBJ1-2,TGTGCCTGGAGTGGGGGGCTGCGAAACACCTTC,CAWSGGLRNTF
TRBD1,TRBV7-9,.,TRBJ2-3,TGTGCCAGCAGTTCCGGGACAGATAGCACAGATACGCAGTATTTT,CASSSGTDSTDTQYF
TRBD1,TRBV10-2,.,TRBJ2-5,TGCGCCAGCAGTTTGGGGACAGGGGGCGCGGAGACCCAGTACTTC,CASSLGTGGAETQYF
.,TRBV24-1,once,TRBJ1-5,TGTGCCACCAGTGGGCAGGGTGGCCAGCCCCAGCATTTT,CATSGQGGQPQHF
TRBD2,TRBV6-5,few,TRBJ2-7,TGTGCCAGCAAAACCGGGACTAGCGGATCTTCAAGGTTC,CASKTGTSGSSRF
.,TRBV6-4,once,TRBJ2-3,TGTGCCAGCAGTGCGATGGCCAGCACAGATACGCAGTATTTT,CASSAMASTDTQYF
.,TRBV12-5,.,TRBJ2-3,TGTGCTAGTGGTTTGGTAGTAAATGGAGCGGCAGATACGCAGTATTTT,CASGLVVNGAADTQYF
TRBD1,TRBV19,.,TRBJ1-5,TGTGCCAGTAGGATCGGGACAGGGGAATTCAATCAGCCCCAGCATTTT,CASRIGTGEFNQPQHF
TRBD2,TRBV6-5,.,TRBJ2-2,TGTGCCACCAAGAGAGCGGGACTATCCACCGGGGAGCTGTTTTTT,CATKRAGLSTGELFF
TRBD2,TRBV9,few,TRBJ2-5,TGTGCCAGCAGCGCAACTAGCGGGGGCCTAGAGACCCAGTACTTC,CASSATSGGLETQYF
TRBD1,TRBV7-9,.,TRBJ1-4,TGTGCCAGCAGCTCTGGACAGGGTAATGAAAAACTGTTTTTT,CASSSGQGNEKLFF
.,TRBV12-5,.,TRBJ1-4,TGTGCTAGTGGTTTGGGACAGAATAATGAAAAACTGTTTTTT,CASGLGQNNEKLFF
.,TRBV7-8,.,TRBJ2-5,TGTGCCAGCAGCCGACAGGCCAGACAAGAGACCCAGTACTTC,CASSRQARQETQYF
.,TRBV19,once,TRBJ1-1,TGTGCCAGTAGTATTCGACAGTTTACTGAAGCTTTCTTT,CASSIRQFTEAFF
.,TRBV2,.,TRBJ1-2,TGTGCCAGCAGTTCTACAGGGACCAGAACGTATGGCTACACCTTC,CASSSTGTRTYGYTF